These 30 T cell receptor beta chains originate from one sample sequenced in a study of T cells in women clearing cervical HPV infection (dated by TCRdb to 2016 to 2019). Library preparation was by the immunoSEQ multiplex PCR assay. TCRdb carries this immuneACCESS record with in-frame sequences only. Its versions omit some clonotypes, under half of them owing to an unresolved V gene in the studies checked, with the rest unexplained. The sample's clone listing holds around 22,000 clones. Of the sample, 4% to 6% falls within the top ten clones. Sequenced material: blood buffy coat. The receptors here all came from a woman aged 18-70 years with a cervical HPV16 infection that either progressed to CIN3+ or cleared (not recorded which).

Turning to this clone: The observed sequence ends 3 residues before the CDR3 terminus, with the missing tail filled in from the germline J gene. V and J are TRBV7-9 and TRBJ1-2, with D possibly TRBD1 on 6 matching bases. The CDR3 extends over 14 amino acids. CDR1 SEHNR and CDR2 FQNEAQ come from the germline V gene (reference sequence). Between the trimmed V and J ends, which lost 7 bases and 3 bases, there was a span of 15 bases. The CDR3 protein is CASTRQVDDYGYTF. Partial CDR3 DNA: TGTGCCAGCACCCGACAGGTTGATGACTATGGC.

In the case of this clone: The read falls 3 residues short of the CDR3 end, and the missing part is taken from the germline J gene. This chain links TRBV5-1 with TRBJ2-7; perhaps TRBD1 as D (6 bases). The V end was cut by 1 base, the J end by 2 bases, with 10 bases between. The CDR3 spans 14 residues. Germline lookup yields CDR1 SGHRS and CDR2 YFSETQ. The CDR3 region is CASSLSQGPYEQYF. The CDR3 bases that were read are TGCGCCAGCAGCTTGTCACAGGGACCCTACGAG.

The CDR3 bases that were read are TGTGCCAGCAGCTTGTCCAGGGGGAGTCGTGAG. Translating it yields CASSLSRGSRE. Given in full, the CDR3 is CASSLSRGSREQFF. This chain links TRBV5-4 with TRBJ2-1; 7 nucleotides align to TRBD1. The observed sequence ends 3 residues before the CDR3 terminus, with the missing tail filled in from the germline J gene. With 1 base clipped from V and 9 bases from J, the junction kept 7 bases outside the gene matches. The CDR3 covers 14 residues. Germline-derived CDR1 and CDR2 are SGHNT and YYREEE (reference sequence).

With regard to this clone: The CDR3 extends 3 residues past the end of the read, so its final part is completed from the germline J gene. The gene calls are TRBV20-1 and TRBJ2-1; 9 bases are shared with TRBD1. CDR3 length equals 16 residues. CDR1 and CDR2 (germline): DFQATT, SNEGSKA (reference sequence). Losses at the gene ends were 1 base for V and 0 bases for J; bases not matched to a gene: 4. The covered CDR3 bases are TGCAGTGCTAGAGCCCGACAGGGGGGCTCCTACAATGAG. This gives the protein CSARARQGGSYNE. The entire CDR3 is CSARARQGGSYNEQFF.

About this clone: The sequenced fragment ends 3 residues before the CDR3 boundary, so the rest is inferred from the germline J gene. The chain employs TRBV19 and TRBJ1-3, with 9 bases matching TRBD1. The CDR3 is 15 residues long. In germline, CDR1 is LNHDA, CDR2 SQIVND (reference sequence). V lost 7 bases to trimming and J lost 1 base; unmatched junction nucleotides: 5. CDR3 DNA (partial): TGTGCCAGTAATCCGGGACAGGGATCTGGAAACACC. It codes for CASNPGQGSGNT. The complete CDR3 reads CASNPGQGSGNTIYF.

A note on this clone: The read gets to within 3 residues of the CDR3 end, and the germline J gene fills in the rest. The rearrangement joins TRBV19 to TRBJ2-7; 7 nucleotides line up with TRBD1. CDR3 length: 12 amino acids. CDR1 is LNHDA, CDR2 SQIVND, per germline (reference sequence). Germline trimming cut 9 bases from V and 4 bases from J; bases unmatched to any gene: 6. The CDR3 DNA, read in part, is TGTGCCAGCGGGGACAGCAATTACGAG. It is translated as CASGDSNYE. The full CDR3 sequence reads CASGDSNYEQYF.

Remarks on this clone: The read ends 3 residues early relative to the CDR3; the germline J gene fills the gap. The rearrangement joins TRBV19 to TRBJ1-2; no clear D gene. The CDR3 sequence is 13 residues long. Germline-derived CDR1 and CDR2 are LNHDA and SQIVND (reference sequence). The CDR3 loop is CASSIDLAADYTF. The sequenced part of the CDR3 DNA is TGTGCCAGTAGTATAGATCTAGCCGCGGAC.

CDR3 region: CASSLTGELGNTIYF. The sequenced CDR3 bases are TGTGCCAGCAGTTTGACAGGGGAACTTGGAAACACC. The V gene is TRBV28, the J gene TRBJ1-3; TRBD1 matches at 8 bases. The read falls 3 residues short of the CDR3 end, and the missing part is taken from the germline J gene. The junction had 4 bases not matched to a gene; V was cut back by 3 bases and J by 3 bases. The CDR3 is made up of 15 amino acids. Germline values: CDR1 MDHEN, CDR2 SYDVKM.

With respect to this clone: The read gets to within 3 residues of the CDR3 end, and the germline J gene fills in the rest. This chain uses TRBV7-6 with TRBJ2-5; D is uncertain. V was pared by 0 bases and J by 0 bases, with 8 bases between. This CDR3 region has 15 residues. Germline lookup yields CDR1 SGHVS and CDR2 FNYEAQ. CDR3 sequence reads: CASSLARPNQETQYF. The covered CDR3 bases are TGTGCCAGCAGCTTAGCGCGCCCAAACCAAGAGACC.

Note on this clone: The read halts 3 residues ahead of the CDR3 end, with the missing end drawn from the germline J gene. V usage is TRBV18 and J usage is TRBJ1-4, with 7 bases matching TRBD1. The CDR3 totals 14 residues. V was pared by 5 bases and J by 6 bases, with 6 bases of the junction left unmatched. Germline loops: CDR1 KGHSH, CDR2 LQKENI. The CDR3 spells CASSSTGLHEKLFF. Partial CDR3 DNA: TGTGCCAGCTCATCGACAGGGTTACATGAAAAA.

As to this clone: With the read ending 3 residues before the CDR3 end, the germline J gene is used to fill in that end. This chain links TRBV10-3 with TRBJ2-3; 11 bases agree with TRBD1. Germline loops: CDR1 ENHRY, CDR2 SYGVKD. Trimming cost V 9 bases and J 4 bases; bases outside gene matches: 9. The CDR3 covers 15 residues. The part of the CDR3 DNA that was read is TGTGCCATTACAGACCCGGGACAGGGGGCAGATACG. It codes for CAITDPGQGADT. The complete CDR3 sequence is CAITDPGQGADTQYF.

As for this clone: Coverage ceases 3 residues before the CDR3 finishes, and the germline J gene fills in the end. V and J are TRBV11-2 and TRBJ2-3, with 8 bases that match TRBD2. V trimming: 5 bases; J trimming: 5 bases; junction bases outside the gene matches: 9. CDR3 size: 15 residues. Germline values: CDR1 SGHAT, CDR2 FQNNGV. The CDR3 is CASSPRGAGGDTQYF. Incomplete CDR3 DNA: TGTGCCAGCAGCCCAAGGGGGGCGGGGGGAGATACG.

Remarks on this clone: The read comes to an end 3 residues before the CDR3 does, leaving the germline J gene to fill in the end. This chain links TRBV10-3 with TRBJ2-1, with TRBD2 matching 10 bases. Looked up from germline, CDR1 is ENHRY and CDR2 is SYGVKD. Unmatched junction bases numbered 1, after V lost 6 bases and J lost 5 bases. The CDR3 spans 13 residues. This CDR3 reads CAIRAGGHNEQFF. The covered CDR3 bases are TGTGCCATCAGAGCGGGGGGGCACAATGAG.

With regard to this clone: The sequenced fragment ends 3 residues before the CDR3 boundary, so the rest is inferred from the germline J gene. The chain has TRBV20-1 and TRBJ2-5; D possibly corresponds to TRBD1 (6 bases). This CDR3 contains 13 residues. V was cut by 4 bases and J by 5 bases, with 14 bases left in between. Germline V gives CDR1 DFQATT, CDR2 SNEGSKA (reference sequence). CDR3 loop: CSATLTGRETQYF. The DNA read from the CDR3 is TGCAGTGCTACACTCACAGGGCGGGAGACC.

For this clone: The missing CDR3 end, 3 residues past where the read stops, is filled in from the germline J gene. The chain uses TRBV30 and TRBJ2-3; 8 positions agree with TRBD1. Germline V CDR1 and CDR2: GTSNPN, SVGIG (reference sequence). This CDR3 is 13 amino acids long. CDR3 loop: CAWRGQGGQPQYF. The CDR3 bases that were read are TGTGCCTGGAGAGGACAGGGCGGTCAGCCG.

Turning to this clone: From the germline J gene comes the end of the CDR3, since the read stops 3 residues before it. V usage is TRBV5-4 and J usage is TRBJ2-7; 7 bases line up with TRBD1. The CDR3 extends over 13 amino acids. The J segment lost 3 bases and the V segment lost 4 bases, leaving 4 bases of the junction unmatched. The germline CDR1 and CDR2 sequences are SGHNT and YYREEE (reference sequence). The part of the CDR3 DNA that was read is TGTGCCAGCAGCACAACAGGGGTCTACGAG. This codes for CASSTTGVYE. The whole CDR3 sequence reads CASSTTGVYEQYF.

Remarks on this clone: The read gets to within 3 residues of the CDR3 end, and the germline J gene fills in the rest. The J gene is TRBJ2-3, the V gene TRBV10-2; TRBD2 might be the D (7 bases). Germline V gene data show CDR1 as WSHSY and CDR2 as SAAADI. The CDR3 runs 14 residues. Deletions cut 3 bases from V and 3 bases from J, with 10 bases between. The CDR3 loop is CASSDGGATDTQYF. CDR3 DNA, as far as it was read: TGCGCCAGCAGTGATGGGGGGGCGACAGATACG.

On this clone itself: The read stops 3 residues short of the end of the CDR3; the missing end is completed from the germline J gene. The chain joins TRBV5-1 to TRBJ2-3; tentative D call: TRBD2 (6 bases). The V gene's germline CDR1 is SGHRS and CDR2 YFSETQ. The length of the CDR3 is 15 residues. The sequenced CDR3 bases are TGCGCCAGCAGTAGCCGACTAGATTACCAAGAGACG. Protein product: CASSSRLDYQET. The whole CDR3 protein reads CASSSRLDYQETQYF.

Comment on this clone: The sequenced fragment ends 3 residues before the CDR3 boundary, so the rest is inferred from the germline J gene. The gene calls are TRBV5-6 and TRBJ2-2; D perhaps matches TRBD1 (6 bases). CDR1 is SGHDT, CDR2 YYEEEE, per germline. The CDR3 loop spans 14 amino acids. The CDR3 DNA, read in part, is TGTGCCAGCAGCTTGGACAGGGTTGGTGAAAAG. Residues: CASSLDRVGEK. The complete CDR3 protein is CASSLDRVGEKLFF.

To note about this clone: The missing CDR3 end, 3 residues past where the read stops, is filled in from the germline J gene. V gene TRBV2 combines with J gene TRBJ2-1; 11 bases are shared with TRBD2. Trimming took 5 bases from V and 8 from J; bases not matched to a gene: 5. This CDR3 has 14 residues. Germline CDR1 reads SNHLY; CDR2 reads FYNNEI. CDR3 loop: CASSISGRAYEQFF. The sequenced part of the CDR3 DNA is TGTGCCAGCAGTATTAGCGGGAGGGCCTATGAG.

Note on this clone: The missing CDR3 end, 3 residues past where the read stops, is filled in from the germline J gene. V gene TRBV29-1 combines with J gene TRBJ2-7, with 14 bases fitting TRBD2. The ends lost 4 bases at V and 0 bases at J; junction bases unmatched: 8. This CDR3 has 17 residues. Germline V CDR1 and CDR2: SQVTM, ANQGSEA. CDR3: CSVGGLAGVQSSYEQYF. The part of the CDR3 DNA that was read is TGCAGCGTTGGGGGACTAGCGGGGGTTCAAAGCTCCTACGAG.

For this clone: The sequenced fragment ends 3 residues before the CDR3 boundary, so the rest is inferred from the germline J gene. This chain joins TRBV19 and TRBJ2-5; 9 nucleotides match TRBD2. The CDR3 totals 16 residues. V lost 6 bases to trimming and J lost 5 bases; unmatched junction nucleotides: 13. CDR1 LNHDA and CDR2 SQIVND come from the germline V gene (reference sequence). The CDR3 loop reads CASRPIGSGGGETQYF. The DNA read from the CDR3 is TGTGCCAGTAGACCGATAGGTAGCGGGGGTGGGGAGACC. Filled out from reference TRBV19 and TRBJ2-5, the complete variable domain reads DGGITQSPKYLFRKEGQNVTLSCEQNLNHDAMYWYRQDPGQGLRLIYYSQIVNDFQKGDIAEGYSVSREKKESFPLTVTSAQKNPTAFYLCASRPIGSGGGETQYFGPGTRLLVL.

Concerning this clone itself: The DNA ends 3 residues before the CDR3 does, and the rest of the CDR3 is filled in from the germline J gene. The rearrangement uses TRBV12-5 and TRBJ2-7, with TRBD1 identical over 9 bases. The germline gives CDR1 LGHNT, CDR2 FRNRAP. Trimming at V came to 0 bases and at J to 5 bases, leaving 5 bases not matched to a gene. The CDR3 totals 15 residues. The sequenced CDR3 bases are TGTGCTAGTGGTTTGGTACGAGGGGACAGGGACGAG. Its protein is CASGLVRGDRDE. The entire CDR3 reads CASGLVRGDRDEQYF.

On this clone itself: With the read ending 3 residues before the CDR3 end, the germline J gene is used to fill in that end. The chain employs TRBV20-1 and TRBJ2-7; 10 positions agree with TRBD2. V lost 0 bases and J lost 5; bases outside the gene matches: 10. Germline values: CDR1 DFQATT, CDR2 SNEGSKA (reference sequence). The CDR3 sequence is 16 residues long. CDR3 residues: CSARDRRLAGVNEQYF. The sequenced part of the CDR3 DNA is TGCAGTGCTAGAGATAGACGGCTAGCGGGAGTTAACGAG.

In the case of this clone: Read data end 3 residues before the CDR3 end; the end is taken from the germline J gene. V is TRBV19 and J is TRBJ2-7, with a possible D match to TRBD1 (5 bases). V shed 7 bases and J shed 5 bases, with 21 bases lying between them. The CDR3 extends over 15 amino acids. Germline V gives CDR1 LNHDA, CDR2 SQIVND (reference sequence). Incomplete CDR3 DNA: TGTGCCAGTACCGACGCAGGGTTGAAGGGAAACGAG. Its protein product is CASTDAGLKGNE. The complete CDR3 sequence is CASTDAGLKGNEQYF.

The CDR3 DNA, read in part, is TGTGCCAGCAACCCCTACCCGGAAGAGACC. Its protein is CASNPYPEET. The entire CDR3 protein reads CASNPYPEETQYF. The chain joins TRBV7-2 to TRBJ2-5, with unresolved D. Sequencing ends 3 residues short of the CDR3 end; the germline J gene provides the rest. CDR3 size: 13 residues. V lost 7 bases and J lost 3, with 12 bases in between. Germline V gives CDR1 SGHTA, CDR2 FQGNSA.

Comments on this clone: The read is 3 residues too short to cover the CDR3 end, so that end is filled in from the germline J gene. This sequence joins TRBV5-1 and TRBJ2-3; no clear D gene. The ends were cut back, 1 base at V and 1 base at J, with 7 bases in the middle. The CDR3 is 14 amino acids. The V gene's germline CDR1 is SGHRS and CDR2 YFSETQ. The CDR3 sequence is CASSLIRGTDTQYF. Incomplete CDR3 DNA: TGCGCCAGCAGCTTGATACGGGGCACAGATACG.

With respect to this clone: With the read ending 3 residues before the CDR3 end, the germline J gene is used to fill in that end. The chain recombines TRBV20-1 with TRBJ1-4, with D possibly TRBD1 on 6 matching bases. V lost 6 bases and J 7 bases, leaving 12 bases between the germline ends. Looked up from germline, CDR1 is DFQATT and CDR2 is SNEGSKA (reference sequence). The CDR3 sequence is 12 residues long. Incomplete CDR3 DNA: TGCAGTGCCCACAGGGCTGGTGAAAAA. As protein: CSAHRAGEK. Given in full, the CDR3 is CSAHRAGEKLFF.

Notes on this clone: The read is 3 residues too short to cover the CDR3 end, so that end is filled in from the germline J gene. The chain links TRBV19 to TRBJ2-2; 9 bases line up with TRBD2. The CDR3 is made up of 15 amino acids. Germline V gene lookup returns CDR1 LNHDA and CDR2 SQIVND (reference sequence). With 7 bases clipped from V and 3 bases from J, the junction kept 6 bases outside the gene matches. The CDR3 is CASIGGGGYTGELFF. CDR3 bases read: TGTGCCAGTATTGGCGGGGGGGGGTACACCGGGGAG. The whole variable domain, filled in from reference TRBV19 and TRBJ2-2, reads DGGITQSPKYLFRKEGQNVTLSCEQNLNHDAMYWYRQDPGQGLRLIYYSQIVNDFQKGDIAEGYSVSREKKESFPLTVTSAQKNPTAFYLCASIGGGGYTGELFFGEGSRLTVL.

As concerns this clone: The CDR3 extends 3 residues past the end of the read, so its final part is completed from the germline J gene. This sequence joins TRBV20-1 and TRBJ2-5, with D perhaps matching TRBD2 (6 bases). Between the trimmed V and J ends, which lost 0 bases and 0 bases, there was a span of 11 bases. This CDR3 is 15 amino acids long. Germline values: CDR1 DFQATT, CDR2 SNEGSKA (reference sequence). CDR3 DNA (partial): TGCAGTGCTAGAGATCCCGCGGGGTACCAAGAGACC. Translation: CSARDPAGYQET. The complete CDR3 reads CSARDPAGYQETQYF.